The clone carrying this TCR beta chain was seen only a few times. As yet, its antigen is unknown. Trimming took 1 base from V and 16 from J; bases not matched to a gene: 2. Germline V gene data show CDR1 as MGHRA and CDR2 as YSYEKL. The CDR3 has 11 amino acids. The data belong to a study of CD8 T cells in ankylosing spondylitis. General study results and limits: In peripheral blood, disease-linked CD8+ clones occurred at relatively low frequencies.

TCRdb processed the 5' RACE reads anew with MiXCR; each CDR3 protein has one entry. Seen here are around 39,000 distinct CDR3 sequences, around 10% observed once, and the top ten hold over 20%. The clonotype comes from a male donor with ankylosing spondylitis. This chain joins TRBV4-1 and TRBJ2-1, with 9 bases that match TRBD2. What was sequenced was synovial fluid, either unsorted or a sorted T cell fraction (not recorded which). The CDR3 sequence: CASSQAGLAFF. In nucleotides, the CDR3 is TGCGCCAGCAGCCAAGCGGGACTAGCCTTCTTC.